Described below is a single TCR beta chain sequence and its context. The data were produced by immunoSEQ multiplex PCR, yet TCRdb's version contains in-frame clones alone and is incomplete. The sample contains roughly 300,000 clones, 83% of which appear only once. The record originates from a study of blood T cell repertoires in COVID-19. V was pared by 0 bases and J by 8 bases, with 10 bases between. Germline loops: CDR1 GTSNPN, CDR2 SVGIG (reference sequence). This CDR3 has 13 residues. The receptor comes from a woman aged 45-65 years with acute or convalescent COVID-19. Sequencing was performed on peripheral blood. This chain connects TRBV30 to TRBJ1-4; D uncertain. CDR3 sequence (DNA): TGTGCCTGGAGTGTAGTCGGTAACGAAAAACTGTTTTTT. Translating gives CAWSVVGNEKLFF.